Listed here are 16 T cell receptor beta chains from one sample, sequenced in a study of vaccination and CD4 T cells after COVID-19. TCRdb processed the PCR reads anew with MiXCR; each CDR3 protein has one entry. This sample has around 31,000 distinct CDR3 sequences, with around 49% found just once. Time point: late sampling 161 to 241 days after vaccination in a few convalescent patients. Here the sequenced sample was CD4+ T cells from blood, taken about 7 months after SARS-CoV-2 vaccination. The receptors originated from a human donor who had recovered from COVID-19.

V and J are TRBV20-1 and TRBJ2-7; 12 nucleotides agree with TRBD1. CDR1 and CDR2 (germline): DFQATT, SNEGSKA (reference sequence). Trimming took 6 bases from V and 6 from J; bases not matched to a gene: 12. The CDR3 loop spans 15 amino acids. The CDR3 DNA sequence: TGCAGTGCCGCTTCCGGGACAGGGGGCTACGTCGAGCAGTACTTC. Protein: CSAASGTGGYVEQYF.

The chain joins TRBV6-1 to TRBJ1-2; 7 bases are a match to TRBD1. V lost 6 bases to trimming and J lost 7 bases; unmatched junction nucleotides: 5. Germline V gene data show CDR1 as MNHNS and CDR2 as SASEGT. The CDR3 length is 12 residues. In nucleotides, the CDR3 is TGTGCCAGCAGCCGGGACAGCTTTGGCTACACCTTC. Translating gives CASSRDSFGYTF.

This chain joins TRBV20-1 and TRBJ2-4, with a weak D call TRBD2 (5 bases). Trimming took 0 bases from V and 0 from J, leaving 12 bases between them. This CDR3 region has 16 residues. Germline-derived CDR1 and CDR2 are DFQATT and SNEGSKA (reference sequence). The CDR3 nucleotides read TGCAGTGCTAGAGATGTCGCAGGACTAGCCAAAAACATTCAGTACTTC. This gives the protein CSARDVAGLAKNIQYF.

A word on this clonotype: The germline gene is not matched at one end of the junction; a read error may be the cause. The rearrangement links TRBV27 to TRBJ2-2, with D perhaps matching TRBD2 (5 bases). CDR3 size: 11 residues. Per the germline V gene, CDR1 is MNHEY and CDR2 is SMNVEV (reference sequence). Here the CDR3 reads CASTYTGEPFF. Written as DNA, the CDR3 is TGTGCCAGCACCTACACCGGGGAGCCGTTTTTT.

The chain has TRBV7-9 and TRBJ2-7; the D call may be TRBD1 or TRBD2 (5 bases each). The germline CDR1 and CDR2 sequences are SEHNR and FQNEAQ (reference sequence). Trimming cost V 5 bases and J 4 bases, with 12 bases left between them. CDR3 length: 13 residues. The DNA for the CDR3 is TGTGCCAGCAGCCTCCGGGACCTATACGAGCAGTACTTC. Translation: CASSLRDLYEQYF.

This clonotype was observed a few times. The chain has TRBV7-2 and TRBJ2-5; 14 bases match TRBD2. The CDR3 is 16 amino acids. From germline, CDR1 is SGHTA and CDR2 FQGNSA. V shed 3 bases and J 5 bases; nucleotides not matched to a gene: 5. The CDR3 nucleotides read TGTGCCAGCAGCTTGACTAGCGGGAGGGCATATGAGACCCAGTACTTC. It is translated as CASSLTSGRAYETQYF.

In its sample, this clonotype was seen once. The V gene is TRBV15, the J gene TRBJ1-2; D not certain. The ends were cut back, 0 bases at V and 3 bases at J, with 32 bases in the middle. The CDR3 has 22 amino acids. Germline V gives CDR1 LNHNV, CDR2 YYDKDF (reference sequence). The CDR3 DNA follows: TGTGCCACCAGCAGAGATGAATATGGGGTTTGGGCAGATGAAAAAAAGGACTATGGCTACACCTTC. Translation gives CATSRDEYGVWADEKKDYGYTF.

This clonotype was observed a handful of times. The chain couples TRBV28 to TRBJ2-1; 11 bases are shared with TRBD2. V trimming: 6 bases; J trimming: 8 bases; junction bases outside the gene matches: 12. The CDR3 is 16 residues long. Germline loops: CDR1 MDHEN, CDR2 SYDVKM. The CDR3 loop is CASSQPGTSGRDEQFF. In nucleotides, the CDR3 is TGTGCCAGCAGCCAACCGGGGACTAGCGGCAGGGATGAGCAGTTCTTC.

This clonotype was seen only a few times. The CDR3 loop is CASRPRTARFNSNQPQHF. CDR3 nucleotide sequence: TGTGCCAGCAGACCTCGGACAGCCCGCTTCAATAGCAATCAGCCCCAGCATTTT. V usage is TRBV6-1 and J usage is TRBJ1-5, with D possibly matching TRBD1 (6 bases). The CDR3 runs to 18 residues. Trimming removed 6 bases from V and 0 bases from J, with 21 bases in between. Germline lookup yields CDR1 MNHNS and CDR2 SASEGT.

This clonotype has just a few counts. This chain joins TRBV7-6 and TRBJ2-5; 11 bases are shared with TRBD2. The J segment lost 0 bases and the V segment lost 5 bases, leaving 2 bases of the junction unmatched. Germline V gene sequence: CDR1 SGHVS, CDR2 FNYEAQ. This CDR3 spans 15 amino acids. The CDR3 sequence: CASSLLAGDQETQYF. In DNA form, the CDR3 reads TGTGCCAGCAGCCTACTAGCGGGAGACCAAGAGACCCAGTACTTC.

The gene calls are TRBV19 and TRBJ1-2; D is unresolved. Germline V lookup: CDR1 LNHDA, CDR2 SQIVND (reference sequence). V was pared by 2 bases and J by 8 bases, with 24 bases between. CDR3 length equals 17 residues. CDR3 residues: CASSIFHQTGDKEGYTF. In DNA, the CDR3 is TGTGCCAGTAGTATATTCCATCAAACCGGGGATAAGGAGGGCTACACCTTC.

The chain links TRBV7-9 to TRBJ2-1; D unresolved. V lost 1 base to trimming and J lost 3 bases, with 4 bases between them. The germline V gene has CDR1 SEHNR and CDR2 FQNEAQ (reference sequence). There are 13 residues in the CDR3. The CDR3 region is CASSLGFYNEQFF. For the CDR3, the DNA is TGTGCCAGCAGCTTAGGGTTCTACAATGAGCAGTTCTTC.

The genes are TRBV2 and TRBJ2-7, with no clear D. V shed 3 bases and J shed 5 bases, with 8 bases lying between them. Germline V lookup: CDR1 SNHLY, CDR2 FYNNEI. The CDR3 extends over 12 amino acids. CDR3 DNA: TGTGCCAGCAGTGAGGGTGGAAACGAGCAGTACTTC. Translation: CASSEGGNEQYF.

V and J are TRBV10-1 and TRBJ2-3; unclear D gene. Germline CDR1 and CDR2: WNHNN and SYGVQD (reference sequence). V was cut by 11 bases and J by 6 bases, with 21 bases left in between. CDR3 size: 14 residues. The CDR3 bases are TGCGCCCGACCTTCGAAGCGAGATGGGGATACGCAGTATTTT. It yields the protein CARPSKRDGDTQYF.

This clonotype is termed medium-sized (0.01 to 0.1%). The CDR3 is CASTSSGNNQPQHF. CDR3 bases: TGTGCCAGTACTTCATCGGGGAACAATCAGCCCCAGCATTTT. V is TRBV6-1 and J is TRBJ1-5; the D is unclear. There are 14 residues in the CDR3. Germline lookup yields CDR1 MNHNS and CDR2 SASEGT. V lost 9 bases to trimming and J lost 3 bases, with 15 bases between them.

This clonotype was seen only a few times. The CDR3 region is CASSLAFSSLQFF. In DNA form, the CDR3 reads TGTGCCAGCAGCTTAGCGTTTAGCTCGTTGCAGTTCTTC. The J gene is TRBJ2-1, the V gene TRBV7-9; D call uncertain. Per germline, CDR1 SEHNR and CDR2 FQNEAQ (reference sequence). V was trimmed by 0 bases and J by 12 bases, leaving 12 bases between them. The CDR3 loop spans 13 amino acids. The full variable domain, completed using reference TRBV7-9 and TRBJ2-1, is DTGVSQNPRHKITKRGQNVTFRCDPISEHNRLYWYRQTLGQGPEFLTYFQNEAQLEKSRLLSDRFSAERPKGSFSTLEIQRTEQGDSAMYLCASSLAFSSLQFFGPGTRLTVL.